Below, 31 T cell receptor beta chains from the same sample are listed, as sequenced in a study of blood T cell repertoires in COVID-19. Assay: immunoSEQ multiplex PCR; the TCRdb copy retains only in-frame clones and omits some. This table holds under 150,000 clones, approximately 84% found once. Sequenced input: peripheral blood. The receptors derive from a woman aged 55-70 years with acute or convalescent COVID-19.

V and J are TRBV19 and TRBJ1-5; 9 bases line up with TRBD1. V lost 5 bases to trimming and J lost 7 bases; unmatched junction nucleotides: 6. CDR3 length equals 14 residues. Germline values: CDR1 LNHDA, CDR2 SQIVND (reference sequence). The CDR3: CASSFGQGRQPQHF. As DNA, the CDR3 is TGTGCCAGTAGTTTCGGACAGGGGAGACAGCCCCAGCATTTT.

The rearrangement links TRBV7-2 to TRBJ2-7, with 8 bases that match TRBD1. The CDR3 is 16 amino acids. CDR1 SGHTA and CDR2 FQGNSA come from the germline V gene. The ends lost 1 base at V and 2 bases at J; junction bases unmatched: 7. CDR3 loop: CASSLGPGGGTYEQYF. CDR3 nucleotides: TGTGCCAGCAGCTTAGGGCCAGGGGGCGGGACCTACGAGCAGTACTTC. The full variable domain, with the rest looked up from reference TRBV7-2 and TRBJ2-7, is GAGVSQSPSNKVTEKGKDVELRCDPISGHTALYWYRQSLGQGLEFLIYFQGNSAPDKSGLPSDRFSAERTGGSVSTLTIQRTQQEDSAVYLCASSLGPGGGTYEQYFGPGTRLTVT.

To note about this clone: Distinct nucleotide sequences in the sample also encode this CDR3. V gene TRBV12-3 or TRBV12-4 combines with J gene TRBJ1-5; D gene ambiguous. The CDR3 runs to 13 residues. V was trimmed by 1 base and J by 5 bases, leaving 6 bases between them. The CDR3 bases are TGTGCCAGCAGTTTAGACCGAGATCAGCCCCAGCATTTT. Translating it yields CASSLDRDQPQHF.

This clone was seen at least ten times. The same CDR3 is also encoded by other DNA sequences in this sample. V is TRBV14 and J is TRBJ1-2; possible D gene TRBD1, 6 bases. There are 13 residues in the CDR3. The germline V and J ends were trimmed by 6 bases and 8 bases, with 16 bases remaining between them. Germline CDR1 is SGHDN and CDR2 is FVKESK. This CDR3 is CASRPTGLGGYTF. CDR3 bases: TGTGCCAGCAGGCCGACAGGACTCGGGGGCTACACCTTC.

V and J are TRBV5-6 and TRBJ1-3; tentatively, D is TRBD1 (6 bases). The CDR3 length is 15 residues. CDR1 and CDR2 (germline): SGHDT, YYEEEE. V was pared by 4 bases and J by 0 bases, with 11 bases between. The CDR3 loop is CASSVDRTSGNTIYF. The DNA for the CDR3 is TGTGCCAGCAGCGTCGACAGGACCTCTGGAAACACCATATATTTT.

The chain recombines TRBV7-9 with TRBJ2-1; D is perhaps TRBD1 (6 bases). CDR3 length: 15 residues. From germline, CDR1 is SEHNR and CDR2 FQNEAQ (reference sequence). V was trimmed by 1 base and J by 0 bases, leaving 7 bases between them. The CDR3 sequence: CASSLGGGSYNEQFF. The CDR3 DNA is TGTGCCAGCAGCTTAGGAGGGGGCTCCTACAATGAGCAGTTCTTC.

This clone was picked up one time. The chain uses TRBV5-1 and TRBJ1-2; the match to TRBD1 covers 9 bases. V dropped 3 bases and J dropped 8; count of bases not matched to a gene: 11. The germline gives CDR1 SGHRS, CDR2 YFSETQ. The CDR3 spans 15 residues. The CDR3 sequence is CASSYYRGPIDGYTF. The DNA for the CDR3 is TGCGCCAGCAGCTACTACAGGGGGCCAATAGACGGCTACACCTTC.

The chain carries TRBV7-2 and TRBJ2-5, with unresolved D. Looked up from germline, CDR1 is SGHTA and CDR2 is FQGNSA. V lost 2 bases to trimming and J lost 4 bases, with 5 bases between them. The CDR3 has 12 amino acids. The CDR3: CASSLNGETQYF. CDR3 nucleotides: TGTGCCAGCAGCTTAAACGGAGAGACCCAGTACTTC.

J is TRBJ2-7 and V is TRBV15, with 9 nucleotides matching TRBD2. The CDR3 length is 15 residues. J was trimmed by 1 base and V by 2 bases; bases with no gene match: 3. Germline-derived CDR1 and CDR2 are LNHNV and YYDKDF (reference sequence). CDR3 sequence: CATSRIAGVSYEQYF. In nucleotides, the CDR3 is TGTGCCACCAGCAGAATAGCGGGAGTGTCCTACGAGCAGTACTTC.

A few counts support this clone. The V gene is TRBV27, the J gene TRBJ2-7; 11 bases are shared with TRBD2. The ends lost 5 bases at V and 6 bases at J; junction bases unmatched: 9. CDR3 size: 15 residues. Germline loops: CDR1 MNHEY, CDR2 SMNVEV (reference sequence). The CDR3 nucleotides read TGTGCCAGCAGTACGAGACTAGCGGGACCGCTCGAGCAGTACTTC. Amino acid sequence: CASSTRLAGPLEQYF.

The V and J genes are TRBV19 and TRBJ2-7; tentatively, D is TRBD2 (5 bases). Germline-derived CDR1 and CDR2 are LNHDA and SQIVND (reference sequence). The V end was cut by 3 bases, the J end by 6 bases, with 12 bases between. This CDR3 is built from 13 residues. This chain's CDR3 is CASSIARGGEQYF. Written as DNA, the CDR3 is TGTGCCAGTAGTATCGCCCGGGGTGGCGAGCAGTACTTC.

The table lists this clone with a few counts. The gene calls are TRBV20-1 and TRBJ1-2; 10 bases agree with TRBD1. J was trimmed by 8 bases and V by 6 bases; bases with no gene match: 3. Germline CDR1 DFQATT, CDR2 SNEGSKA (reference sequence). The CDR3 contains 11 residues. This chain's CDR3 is CSATGGDGYTF. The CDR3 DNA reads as TGCAGTGCGACAGGGGGCGACGGCTACACCTTC.

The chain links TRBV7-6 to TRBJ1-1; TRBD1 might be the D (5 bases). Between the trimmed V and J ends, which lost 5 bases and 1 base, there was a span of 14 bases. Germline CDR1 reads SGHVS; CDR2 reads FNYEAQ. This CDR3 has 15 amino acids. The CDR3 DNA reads TGTGCCAGCAGCCAAGCCCAGGGCAGGAACACTGAAGCTTTCTTT. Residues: CASSQAQGRNTEAFF.

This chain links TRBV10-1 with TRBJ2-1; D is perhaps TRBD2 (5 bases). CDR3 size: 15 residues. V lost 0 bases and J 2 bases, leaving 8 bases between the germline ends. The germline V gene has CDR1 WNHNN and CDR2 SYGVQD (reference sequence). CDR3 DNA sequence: TGCGCCAGCAGTGAGTCGGCGGGCGCCTACAATGAGCAGTTCTTC. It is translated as CASSESAGAYNEQFF.

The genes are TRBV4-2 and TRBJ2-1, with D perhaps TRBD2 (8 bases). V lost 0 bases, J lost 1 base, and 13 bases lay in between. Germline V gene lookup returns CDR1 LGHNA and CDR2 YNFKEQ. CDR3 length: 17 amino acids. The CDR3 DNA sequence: TGTGCCAGCAGCCAAGAACGGGAGGGGGCATCCTACAATGAGCAGTTCTTC. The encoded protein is CASSQEREGASYNEQFF.

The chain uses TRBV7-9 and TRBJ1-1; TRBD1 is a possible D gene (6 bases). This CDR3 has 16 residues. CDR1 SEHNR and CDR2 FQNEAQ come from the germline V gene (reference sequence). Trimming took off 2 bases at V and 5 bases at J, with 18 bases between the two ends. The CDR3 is CASSLRPVGGATEAFF. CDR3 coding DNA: TGTGCCAGCAGCTTAAGGCCGGTAGGGGGGGCTACTGAAGCTTTCTTT.

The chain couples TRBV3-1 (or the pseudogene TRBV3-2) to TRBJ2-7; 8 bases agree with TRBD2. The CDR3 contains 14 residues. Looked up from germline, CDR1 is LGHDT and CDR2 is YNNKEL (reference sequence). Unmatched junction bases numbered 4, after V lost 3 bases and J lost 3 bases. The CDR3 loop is CASSHGTSLYEQYF. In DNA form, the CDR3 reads TGTGCCAGCAGCCACGGGACTAGTCTCTACGAGCAGTACTTC.

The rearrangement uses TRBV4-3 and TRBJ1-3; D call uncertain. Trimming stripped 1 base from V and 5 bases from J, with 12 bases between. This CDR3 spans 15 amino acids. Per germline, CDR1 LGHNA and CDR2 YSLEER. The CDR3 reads CASSQGPRGRNTIYF. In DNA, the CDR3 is TGCGCCAGCAGCCAAGGACCCAGAGGGAGAAACACCATATATTTT.

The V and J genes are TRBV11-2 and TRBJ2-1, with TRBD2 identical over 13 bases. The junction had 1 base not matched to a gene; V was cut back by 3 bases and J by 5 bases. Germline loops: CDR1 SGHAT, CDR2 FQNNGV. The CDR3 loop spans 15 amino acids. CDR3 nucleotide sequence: TGTGCCAGCAGCTTTGGACTAGCGGGAGACAATGAGCAGTTCTTC. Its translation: CASSFGLAGDNEQFF.

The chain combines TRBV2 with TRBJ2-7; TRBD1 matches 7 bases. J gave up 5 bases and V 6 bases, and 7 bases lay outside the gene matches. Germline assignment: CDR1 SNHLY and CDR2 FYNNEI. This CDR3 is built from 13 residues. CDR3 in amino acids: CASSLGTANEQYF. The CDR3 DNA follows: TGTGCCAGCAGCCTAGGGACAGCCAACGAGCAGTACTTC.

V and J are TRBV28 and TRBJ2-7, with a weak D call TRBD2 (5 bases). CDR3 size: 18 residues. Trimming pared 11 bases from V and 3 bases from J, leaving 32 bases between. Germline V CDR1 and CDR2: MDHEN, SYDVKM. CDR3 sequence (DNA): TGTGCCCCAGTTTTGGACCCCAGGACCATCCCAGAGGGCTACGAGCAGTACTTC. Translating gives CAPVLDPRTIPEGYEQYF.

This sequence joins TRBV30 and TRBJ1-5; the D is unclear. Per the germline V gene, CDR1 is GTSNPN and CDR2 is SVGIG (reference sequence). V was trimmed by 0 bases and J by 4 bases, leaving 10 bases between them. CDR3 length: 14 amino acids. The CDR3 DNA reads TGTGCCTGGAGTGTAGGCGGTGGGAATCAGCCCCAGCATTTT. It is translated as CAWSVGGGNQPQHF.

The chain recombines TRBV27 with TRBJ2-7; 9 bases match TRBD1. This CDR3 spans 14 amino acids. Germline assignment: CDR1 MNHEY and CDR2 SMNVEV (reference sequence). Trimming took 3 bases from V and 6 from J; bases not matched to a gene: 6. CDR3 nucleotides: TGTGCCAGCAGTTTCCGACAGGGGGATGGCGAGCAGTACTTC. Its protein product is CASSFRQGDGEQYF.

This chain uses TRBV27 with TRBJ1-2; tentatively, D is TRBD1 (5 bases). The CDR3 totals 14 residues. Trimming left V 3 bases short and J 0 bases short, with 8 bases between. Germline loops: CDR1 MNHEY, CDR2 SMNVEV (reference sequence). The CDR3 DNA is TGTGCCAGCAGTTTCGACAGATCTAACTATGGCTACACCTTC. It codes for CASSFDRSNYGYTF.

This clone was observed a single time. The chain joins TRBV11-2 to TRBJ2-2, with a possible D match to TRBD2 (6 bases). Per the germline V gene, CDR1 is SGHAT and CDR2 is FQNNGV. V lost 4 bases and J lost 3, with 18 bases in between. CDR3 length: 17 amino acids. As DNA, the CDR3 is TGTGCCAGCAGCTCCCGACAAGGGTGGGAGGACACCGGGGAGCTGTTTTTT. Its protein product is CASSSRQGWEDTGELFF.

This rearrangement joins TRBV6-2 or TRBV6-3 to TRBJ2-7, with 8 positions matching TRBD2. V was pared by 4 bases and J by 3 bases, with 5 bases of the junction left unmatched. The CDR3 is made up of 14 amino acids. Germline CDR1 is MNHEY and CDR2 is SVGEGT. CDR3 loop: CASSWTGTSYEQYF. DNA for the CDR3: TGTGCCAGCAGTTGGACCGGGACTAGCTACGAGCAGTACTTC.

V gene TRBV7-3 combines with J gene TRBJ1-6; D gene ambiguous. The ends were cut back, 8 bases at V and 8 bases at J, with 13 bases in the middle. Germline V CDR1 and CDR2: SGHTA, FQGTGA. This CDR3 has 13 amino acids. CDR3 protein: CASSKQRDSPLHF. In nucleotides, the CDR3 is TGTGCCAGCTCGAAGCAGCGGGATTCACCCCTCCACTTT.

CDR3 loop: CASSDFRLDYGYTF. CDR3 in DNA: TGTGCCAGCAGTGATTTCAGGTTAGACTATGGCTACACCTTC. This sequence joins TRBV25-1 and TRBJ1-2, with D uncertain. The CDR3 has 14 residues. Trimming removed 3 bases from V and 3 bases from J, with 11 bases in between. Germline V gene data show CDR1 as MGHDK and CDR2 as SYGVNS.

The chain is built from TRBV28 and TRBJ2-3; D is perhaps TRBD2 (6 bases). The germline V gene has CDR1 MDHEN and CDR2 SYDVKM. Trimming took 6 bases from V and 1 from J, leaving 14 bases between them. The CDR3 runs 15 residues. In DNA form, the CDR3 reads TGTGCCAGCAGCCCGACCGGCGGGGGCACAGATACGCAGTATTTT. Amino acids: CASSPTGGGTDTQYF.

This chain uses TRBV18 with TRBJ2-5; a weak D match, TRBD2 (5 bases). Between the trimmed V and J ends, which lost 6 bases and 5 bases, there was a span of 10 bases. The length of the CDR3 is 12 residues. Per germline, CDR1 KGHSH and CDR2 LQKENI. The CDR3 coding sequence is TGTGCCAGCTCGACTACTCGGGAGACCCAGTACTTC. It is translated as CASSTTRETQYF.

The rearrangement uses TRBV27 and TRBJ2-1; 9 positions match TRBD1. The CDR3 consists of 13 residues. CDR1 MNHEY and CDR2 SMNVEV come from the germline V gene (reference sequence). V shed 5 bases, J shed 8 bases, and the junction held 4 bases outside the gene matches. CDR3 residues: CASSRTGAYEQFF. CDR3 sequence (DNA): TGTGCCAGCAGTCGGACAGGGGCTTATGAGCAGTTCTTC.